This T cell receptor beta chain is drawn from a study of cytomegalovirus exposure and HLA in healthy donors. Both 60 Vbeta primers and 13 Jbeta primers went into the PCR. Method: immunoSEQ multiplex PCR; TCRdb's copy keeps in-frame clones and lacks some. The sample has just over 150,000 clones; approximately 86% are singletons. The CDR3 length is 15 residues. Trimming removed 1 base from V and 0 bases from J, with 9 bases in between. Looked up from germline, CDR1 is SGHVS and CDR2 is FQNEAQ. The sample was PBMCs. This clonotype was obtained from a woman in her fifties or sixties in good health and CMV-seropositive. The chain employs TRBV7-8 and TRBJ1-1; tentative D call: TRBD1 (6 bases). CDR3 loop: CASSLGGLMNTEAFF. In nucleotides, the CDR3 is TGTGCCAGCAGCTTAGGGGGGCTCATGAACACTGAAGCTTTCTTT. The full variable domain, with the rest looked up from reference TRBV7-8 and TRBJ1-1, is GAGVSQSPRYKVAKRGQDVALRCDPISGHVSLFWYQQALGQGPEFLTYFQNEAQLDKSGLPSDRFFAERPEGSVSTLKIQRTQQEDSAVYLCASSLGGLMNTEAFFGQGTRLTVV.